The 22 T cell receptor beta chains listed next were all sequenced from one sample in a study of blood T cell repertoires in COVID-19. Sequencing was performed with immunoSEQ multiplex PCR; in TCRdb, only in-frame clones are kept and a portion is missing. The sample holds some 340,000 clones; around nine tenths are singletons and the top ten take approximately 4.1%. Sequenced material: PBMCs or T cells enriched from blood (not recorded which). The source is a woman in her 30s who had been exposed to COVID-19.

This chain uses TRBV2 with TRBJ2-7; TRBD1 might be the D (6 bases). The CDR3 consists of 14 residues. Germline V gene data show CDR1 as SNHLY and CDR2 as FYNNEI. Between the trimmed V and J ends, which lost 4 bases and 4 bases, there was a span of 14 bases. The CDR3 reads CASSGRQAQYEQYF. DNA for the CDR3: TGTGCCAGCAGTGGACGACAGGCGCAATACGAGCAGTACTTC.

The J gene is TRBJ1-6, the V gene TRBV23-1; D unresolved. TRBV23-1 is an ORF for which the function is uncertain. V was clipped by 0 bases and J by 3 bases, with 12 bases between them. This CDR3 has 17 amino acids. The CDR3 reads CASSQSGLGVYNSPLHF. CDR3 DNA sequence: TGCGCCAGCAGTCAATCGGGCCTGGGAGTCTATAATTCACCCCTCCACTTT.

This clone has a single count. Other DNA sequences in this specimen translate into the identical CDR3. The gene calls are TRBV5-1 and TRBJ2-7, with 8 bases that match TRBD1. CDR3 size: 14 residues. The J segment lost 2 bases and the V segment lost 2 bases, leaving 3 bases of the junction unmatched. Germline lookup yields CDR1 SGHRS and CDR2 YFSETQ. The CDR3 DNA is TGCGCCAGCAGCTTAGGACAGGGACCCTACGAGCAGTACTTC. Encoded protein: CASSLGQGPYEQYF.

The J gene is TRBJ2-1, the V gene TRBV5-4, with a weak D call TRBD2 (6 bases). The CDR3 contains 15 residues. V was cut by 5 bases and J by 4 bases, with 16 bases left in between. Looked up from germline, CDR1 is SGHNT and CDR2 is YYREEE (reference sequence). CDR3 protein: CASSEQGGPYNEQFF. CDR3 nucleotide sequence: TGTGCCAGCAGTGAGCAGGGAGGACCTTACAATGAGCAGTTCTTC.

Only one count was recorded for this clone. The J gene is TRBJ2-7, the V gene TRBV5-3, with D tentatively TRBD1 (5 bases). TRBV5-3 is an open reading frame whose function is uncertain. The CDR3 loop spans 16 amino acids. The germline V and J ends were trimmed by 4 bases and 2 bases, with 19 bases remaining between them. CDR3 in DNA: TGTGCCAGAAGCCCCCATAAGGGCAGGGTCCCCTACGAGCAGTACTTC. Residues: CARSPHKGRVPYEQYF.

The chain joins TRBV4-1 to TRBJ1-2; TRBD1 matches at 12 bases. This CDR3 has 15 residues. Germline V gives CDR1 MGHRA, CDR2 YSYEKL. V lost 3 bases and J lost 8; bases outside the gene matches: 7. This chain's CDR3 is CASSQPGQGAEGYTF. Written as DNA, the CDR3 is TGCGCCAGCAGCCAGCCGGGACAGGGGGCGGAAGGCTACACCTTC.

The chain joins TRBV4-2 to TRBJ2-5; possible D gene TRBD2, 5 bases. The CDR3 has 14 amino acids. V lost 5 bases and J 4 bases, leaving 14 bases between the germline ends. Germline CDR1 is LGHNA and CDR2 is YNFKEQ. The CDR3 is CASSFRGEGETQYF. The CDR3 DNA reads as TGTGCCAGCAGCTTCCGGGGAGAGGGAGAGACCCAGTACTTC.

The rearrangement joins TRBV18 to TRBJ1-2, with 10 positions matching TRBD1. V was clipped by 3 bases and J by 14 bases; unmatched bases: 9. This CDR3 region has 13 residues. Germline CDR1 and CDR2: KGHSH and LQKENI. CDR3 sequence: CASSPGTGEASTF. In nucleotides, the CDR3 is TGTGCCAGCTCACCTGGGACAGGGGAGGCGAGTACCTTC.

V and J are TRBV28 and TRBJ1-2; 7 nucleotides agree with TRBD1. The CDR3 spans 14 residues. The germline V gene has CDR1 MDHEN and CDR2 SYDVKM. J was trimmed by 0 bases and V by 11 bases; bases with no gene match: 9. The CDR3 nucleotides read TGTGCCTGCCGGGACAGAGCCCCTAACTATGGCTACACCTTC. It is translated as CACRDRAPNYGYTF.

The rearrangement joins TRBV6-1 to TRBJ2-3; TRBD2 aligns across 9 bases. Germline CDR1 and CDR2: MNHNS and SASEGT. The CDR3 contains 15 residues. Trimming cost V 3 bases and J 4 bases; bases outside gene matches: 5. DNA for the CDR3: TGTGCCAGCAGTGAGGGGCGGGGGGGCCCAGATACGCAGTATTTT. The encoded protein is CASSEGRGGPDTQYF.

Only one count was recorded for this clone. The chain recombines TRBV5-4 with TRBJ1-2; D unresolved. Germline V gene lookup returns CDR1 SGHNT and CDR2 YYREEE (reference sequence). The CDR3 runs 15 residues. Trimming pared 1 base from V and 4 bases from J, leaving 14 bases between. The CDR3 coding sequence is TGTGCCAGCAGCTTGTTTGGCAGCGTAATCTATGGCTACACCTTC. This codes for CASSLFGSVIYGYTF.

The V gene is TRBV5-4, the J gene TRBJ2-3, with D uncertain. Trimming removed 1 base from V and 4 bases from J, with 7 bases in between. The CDR3 spans 13 residues. CDR1 is SGHNT and CDR2 is YYREEE in the germline V gene (reference sequence). CDR3 residues: CASSLNPADTQYF. Written as DNA, the CDR3 is TGTGCCAGCAGCTTGAACCCGGCAGATACGCAGTATTTT.

The CDR3 sequence: CATSDSRAGGIDTQYF. The CDR3 region has the DNA TGTGCCACCAGTGATTCCCGGGCGGGGGGCATAGATACGCAGTATTTT. The chain recombines TRBV24-1 with TRBJ2-3, with 8 positions matching TRBD2. The CDR3 has 16 residues. V was clipped by 2 bases and J by 5 bases; unmatched bases: 8. The V gene's germline CDR1 is KGHDR and CDR2 SFDVKD.

The chain carries TRBV3-1 (or the pseudogene TRBV3-2) and TRBJ1-1; D may be TRBD1 (6 bases). CDR1 is LGHDT and CDR2 is YNNKEL in the germline V gene (reference sequence). CDR3 size: 15 residues. The germline V and J ends were trimmed by 2 bases and 7 bases, with 17 bases remaining between them. In DNA, the CDR3 is TGTGCCAGCAGCCAACTAGACAGGTCCAACCGTGAAGCTTTCTTT. This sequence encodes CASSQLDRSNREAFF.

This clone was found a few times. The V call is TRBV9, the J call TRBJ1-2; D may be TRBD1 (6 bases). Germline lookup yields CDR1 SGDLS and CDR2 YYNGEE. This CDR3 spans 13 amino acids. Trimming pared 5 bases from V and 6 bases from J, leaving 14 bases between. CDR3 loop: CASSNVGAHGYTF. CDR3 sequence (DNA): TGTGCCAGCAGTAACGTGGGGGCGCATGGCTACACCTTC.

The chain recombines TRBV6-5 with TRBJ2-7; 9 bases are shared with TRBD2. Germline-derived CDR1 and CDR2 are MNHEY and SVGAGI. V lost 6 bases, J lost 0 bases, and 6 bases stayed unmatched. The CDR3 spans 15 residues. The CDR3 DNA reads TGTGCCAGCAGCCGCACTAGCGGGCGCTCCTACGAGCAGTACTTC. Residues: CASSRTSGRSYEQYF.

This clone was observed a few times. V usage is TRBV2 and J usage is TRBJ2-1; 11 positions match TRBD2. Germline trimming cut 9 bases from V and 3 bases from J; bases unmatched to any gene: 7. The CDR3 runs 15 residues. Looked up from germline, CDR1 is SNHLY and CDR2 is FYNNEI. The CDR3 protein is CARQRLAGFYNEQFF. The DNA of the CDR3 is TGTGCCAGACAAAGACTAGCGGGATTCTACAATGAGCAGTTCTTC.

The chain employs TRBV7-8 and TRBJ1-2; the D is unclear. There are 16 residues in the CDR3. The V and J ends lost 5 bases and 1 base respectively, with 17 bases between them. CDR1 and CDR2 from the germline V gene are SGHVS and FQNEAQ. DNA of the CDR3: TGTGCCAGCAGCCCCCAGTCCCTCACGTATAACTATGGCTACACCTTC. Protein product: CASSPQSLTYNYGYTF.

The J gene is TRBJ1-3, the V gene TRBV6-4; no clear D. This CDR3 has 15 residues. The germline gives CDR1 MRHNA, CDR2 SNTAGT. V was pared by 5 bases and J by 0 bases, with 11 bases between. Here the CDR3 reads CASSQSRDSGNTIYF. DNA for the CDR3: TGTGCCAGCAGTCAGTCCCGGGACTCTGGAAACACCATATATTTT.

The gene calls are TRBV9 and TRBJ1-1; D is unresolved. Germline CDR1 is SGDLS and CDR2 is YYNGEE. This CDR3 has 15 residues. The V end was cut by 1 base, the J end by 0 bases, with 10 bases between. The CDR3 DNA reads TGTGCCAGCAGCGTAACTTGGCGGGTGAACACTGAAGCTTTCTTT. The encoded protein is CASSVTWRVNTEAFF.

This sequence joins TRBV19 and TRBJ2-7; no clear D. V was shortened by 2 bases and J by 3 bases, with 5 bases between the two germline ends. Germline loops: CDR1 LNHDA, CDR2 SQIVND (reference sequence). There are 12 residues in the CDR3. CDR3 region: CASSISGYEQYF. CDR3 nucleotide sequence: TGTGCCAGTAGTATATCGGGCTACGAGCAGTACTTC.

The chain is built from TRBV7-9 and TRBJ2-7; perhaps TRBD2 as D (5 bases). Trimming removed 2 bases at V and 2 bases at J, with 13 bases between. CDR3 length: 15 amino acids. CDR1 and CDR2 (germline): SEHNR, FQNEAQ (reference sequence). CDR3 sequence: CASSLSLEGTYEQYF. DNA of the CDR3: TGTGCCAGCAGCTTAAGTCTTGAGGGAACCTACGAGCAGTACTTC.